These 15 T cell receptor beta chains were sequenced from one sample in a study of cytomegalovirus exposure and HLA in healthy donors. The PCR ran on 60 Vbeta and 13 Jbeta primers. The repertoire was sequenced with immunoSEQ multiplex PCR; TCRdb's copy has only in-frame clones and lacks some. The table lists some 81,000 clones, approximately 77% of them singletons. The sequencing input was PBMCs. All receptors derive from a middle-aged woman in good health and CMV-seropositive.

The count of this clone is one. The chain employs TRBV19 and TRBJ1-1; D might be TRBD1 (6 bases). The germline V gene encodes CDR1 LNHDA and CDR2 SQIVND (reference sequence). Between the trimmed V and J ends, which lost 7 bases and 6 bases, there was a span of 18 bases. The CDR3 covers 14 residues. Here the CDR3 reads CASKGDKGRPEAFF. CDR3 coding DNA: TGTGCCAGTAAGGGGGATAAGGGGCGACCTGAAGCTTTCTTT.

The CDR3 protein is CAWTLSSGNTIYF. CDR3 DNA: TGTGCCTGGACCCTCTCCTCTGGAAACACCATATATTTT. The rearrangement uses TRBV30 and TRBJ1-3; no definite D call. Germline CDR1 is GTSNPN and CDR2 is SVGIG (reference sequence). V was shortened by 4 bases and J by 0 bases, with 7 bases between the two germline ends. The CDR3 spans 13 residues.

The CDR3 bases are TGTGCCAGCAGCCCATCTCCGGGACAGGGGATCCTTGACGCTGGCTACACCTTC. This sequence encodes CASSPSPGQGILDAGYTF. The rearrangement links TRBV7-6 to TRBJ1-2; 10 bases fit TRBD1. CDR1 is SGHVS, CDR2 FNYEAQ, per germline. The CDR3 covers 18 residues. V was pared by 5 bases and J by 7 bases, with 19 bases of the junction left unmatched.

V is TRBV19 and J is TRBJ2-1; unclear D gene. CDR3 length: 14 amino acids. The germline V gene encodes CDR1 LNHDA and CDR2 SQIVND (reference sequence). V was cut by 5 bases and J by 0 bases, with 8 bases left in between. The CDR3 DNA sequence: TGTGCCAGTAGTCCACTGAGCTCCTACAATGAGCAGTTCTTC. It specifies CASSPLSSYNEQFF.

This chain connects TRBV5-1 to TRBJ1-2, with 7 positions matching TRBD1. The V gene end was trimmed by 5 bases and the J gene end by 4 bases; junction bases not matched to a gene: 5. The germline V gene has CDR1 SGHRS and CDR2 YFSETQ. CDR3 length: 13 amino acids. CDR3 residues: CASSQGQTYGYTF. The CDR3 region has the DNA TGCGCCAGCAGTCAGGGACAGACCTATGGCTACACCTTC.

The chain links TRBV29-1 to TRBJ1-5; 7 bases are shared with TRBD1. Germline lookup yields CDR1 SQVTM and CDR2 ANQGSEA. The CDR3 totals 13 residues. Trimming took 4 bases from V and 8 from J; bases not matched to a gene: 8. CDR3 nucleotide sequence: TGCAGCGTTGCGGGACAGCCGAGGGAGCCCCAGCATTTT. Its protein product is CSVAGQPREPQHF.

This clone occurred once. At one end, the junction sequence differs from germline, possibly due to a read error. The chain combines TRBV7-9 with TRBJ1-2; TRBD1 matches at 10 bases. The V gene's germline CDR1 is SEHNR and CDR2 FQNEAQ (reference sequence). The CDR3 length is 16 residues. The CDR3 DNA sequence: TGTTCCAGCAGCCCAAACCCCGGACAGGGGGGCTATGGCTACACCTTC. This translates into CSSSPNPGQGGYGYTF.

The chain is built from TRBV29-1 and TRBJ1-1, with D tentatively TRBD1 (6 bases). From germline, CDR1 is SQVTM and CDR2 ANQGSEA. Trimming removed 7 bases from V and 3 bases from J, with 12 bases in between. The CDR3 is 12 residues long. The CDR3 DNA follows: TGCAGCGCCGGACAGTGGGACACTGAAGCTTTCTTT. This codes for CSAGQWDTEAFF.

V and J are TRBV19 and TRBJ1-5; TRBD1 is a possible D gene (5 bases). Germline V gene lookup returns CDR1 LNHDA and CDR2 SQIVND (reference sequence). The CDR3 length is 15 residues. Trimming took off 2 bases at V and 0 bases at J, with 8 bases between the two ends. The CDR3 coding sequence is TGTGCCAGTAGTATATCCAGGGATAGCAATCAGCCCCAGCATTTT. Translation: CASSISRDSNQPQHF.

This chain uses TRBV5-1 with TRBJ2-7, with 11 bases matching TRBD2. Germline-derived CDR1 and CDR2 are SGHRS and YFSETQ. J lost 0 bases, V lost 4 bases, and 3 bases had no gene match. The CDR3 consists of 15 residues. The CDR3 reads CASSGGTSGSYEQYF. The CDR3 DNA reads TGCGCCAGCAGCGGAGGGACTAGCGGCTCCTACGAGCAGTACTTC.

The J gene is TRBJ2-7, the V gene TRBV5-6; 9 bases map to TRBD1. Looked up from germline, CDR1 is SGHDT and CDR2 is YYEEEE. There are 17 residues in the CDR3. V trimming: 4 bases; J trimming: 5 bases; junction bases outside the gene matches: 16. Here the CDR3 DNA reads TGTGCCAGCAGCACTACAGGGGGCGCGGGCCCCCCTCACGAGCAGTACTTC. Translation gives CASSTTGGAGPPHEQYF.

V usage is TRBV30 and J usage is TRBJ2-7, with a tentative D call TRBD2 (5 bases). CDR1 and CDR2 (germline): GTSNPN, SVGIG (reference sequence). The CDR3 extends over 15 amino acids. The V and J ends lost 0 bases and 7 bases respectively, with 19 bases between them. The CDR3 nucleotides read TGTGCCTGGAGTGTACAGTACCTCAACCCGGGGGAGCAGTACTTC. Translated, it gives CAWSVQYLNPGEQYF.

This sequence joins TRBV7-2 and TRBJ2-2; no definite D call. This CDR3 has 16 amino acids. CDR1 and CDR2 (germline): SGHTA, FQGNSA. V was shortened by 1 base and J by 2 bases, with 11 bases between the two germline ends. CDR3 protein: CASSLVSRFNTGELFF. CDR3 bases: TGTGCCAGCAGCTTAGTGTCCAGATTTAACACCGGGGAGCTGTTTTTT.

V gene TRBV27 combines with J gene TRBJ1-2; 7 nucleotides match TRBD1. Trimming took 5 bases from V and 6 from J; bases not matched to a gene: 9. This CDR3 has 14 amino acids. Per germline, CDR1 MNHEY and CDR2 SMNVEV (reference sequence). The CDR3 spells CASSTRQGWDGYTF. Written as DNA, the CDR3 is TGTGCCAGCAGTACGAGACAGGGATGGGATGGCTACACCTTC.

This clone was recorded once. The chain carries TRBV30 and TRBJ1-1; D not resolved. There are 16 residues in the CDR3. V was shortened by 1 base and J by 5 bases, with 20 bases between the two germline ends. Germline V gene sequence: CDR1 GTSNPN, CDR2 SVGIG (reference sequence). This chain's CDR3 is CAWSAPWEAPSTEAFF. In DNA form, the CDR3 reads TGTGCCTGGAGTGCCCCTTGGGAGGCCCCCTCAACTGAAGCTTTCTTT.